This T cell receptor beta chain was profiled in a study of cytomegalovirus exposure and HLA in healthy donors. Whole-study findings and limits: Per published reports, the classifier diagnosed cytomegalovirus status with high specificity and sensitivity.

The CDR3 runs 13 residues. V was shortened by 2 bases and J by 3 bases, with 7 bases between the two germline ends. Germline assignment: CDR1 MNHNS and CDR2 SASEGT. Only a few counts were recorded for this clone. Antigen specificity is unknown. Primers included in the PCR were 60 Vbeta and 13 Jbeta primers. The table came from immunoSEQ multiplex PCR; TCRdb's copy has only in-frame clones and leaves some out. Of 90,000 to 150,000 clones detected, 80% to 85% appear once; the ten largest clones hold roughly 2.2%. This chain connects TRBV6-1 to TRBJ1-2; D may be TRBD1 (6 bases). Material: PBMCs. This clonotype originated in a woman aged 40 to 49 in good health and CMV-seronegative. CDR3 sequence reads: CASSEYRDYGYTF. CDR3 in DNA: TGTGCCAGCAGTGAATACAGGGACTATGGCTACACCTTC.